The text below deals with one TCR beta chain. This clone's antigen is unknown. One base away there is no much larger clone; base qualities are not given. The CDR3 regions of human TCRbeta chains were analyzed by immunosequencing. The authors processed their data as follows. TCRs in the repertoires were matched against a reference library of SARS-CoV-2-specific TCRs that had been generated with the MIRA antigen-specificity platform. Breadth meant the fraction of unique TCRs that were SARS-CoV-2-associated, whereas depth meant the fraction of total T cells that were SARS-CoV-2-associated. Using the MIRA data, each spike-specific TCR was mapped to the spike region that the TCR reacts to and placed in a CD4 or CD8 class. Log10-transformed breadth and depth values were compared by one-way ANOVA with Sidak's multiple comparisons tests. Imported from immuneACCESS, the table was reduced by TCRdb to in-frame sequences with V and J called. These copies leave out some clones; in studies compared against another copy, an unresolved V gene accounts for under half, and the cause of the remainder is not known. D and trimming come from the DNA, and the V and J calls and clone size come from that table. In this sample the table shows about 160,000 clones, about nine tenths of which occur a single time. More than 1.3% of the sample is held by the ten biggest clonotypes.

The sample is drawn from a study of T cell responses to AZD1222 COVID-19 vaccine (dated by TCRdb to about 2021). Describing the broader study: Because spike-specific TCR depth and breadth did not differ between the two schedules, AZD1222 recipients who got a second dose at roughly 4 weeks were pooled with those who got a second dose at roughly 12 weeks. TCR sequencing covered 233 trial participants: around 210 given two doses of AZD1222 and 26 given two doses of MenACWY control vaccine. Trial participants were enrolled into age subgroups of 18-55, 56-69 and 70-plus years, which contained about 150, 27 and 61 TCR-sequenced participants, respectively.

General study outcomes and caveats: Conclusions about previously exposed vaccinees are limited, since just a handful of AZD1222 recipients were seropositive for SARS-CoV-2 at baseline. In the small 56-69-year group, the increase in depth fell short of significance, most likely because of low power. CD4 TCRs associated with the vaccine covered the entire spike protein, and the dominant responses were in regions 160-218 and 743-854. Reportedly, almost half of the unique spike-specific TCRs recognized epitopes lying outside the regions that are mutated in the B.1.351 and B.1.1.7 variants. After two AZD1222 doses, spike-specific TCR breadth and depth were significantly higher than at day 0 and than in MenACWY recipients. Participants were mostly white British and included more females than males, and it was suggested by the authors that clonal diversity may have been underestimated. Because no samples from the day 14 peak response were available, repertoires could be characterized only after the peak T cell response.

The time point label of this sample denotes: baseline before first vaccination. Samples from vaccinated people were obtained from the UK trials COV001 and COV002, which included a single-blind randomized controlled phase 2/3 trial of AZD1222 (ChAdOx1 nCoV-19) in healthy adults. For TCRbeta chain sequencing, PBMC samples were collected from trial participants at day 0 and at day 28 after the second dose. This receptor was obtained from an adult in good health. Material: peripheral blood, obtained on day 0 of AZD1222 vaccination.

The bases read TGTGCCAGCACCCTAGCGGGGCTTAACAATGAGCAGTTCTTC. The encoded protein is CASTLAGLNNEQFF. This receptor chain uses TRBV2 and TRBJ2-1; 9 junctional bases match TRBD2. Relative to germline, V is missing 7 bases and J is missing 5 bases, with 6 bases of the junction outside any gene match. CDR1 and CDR2 were assigned from the germline V gene as SNHLY and FYNNEI. CDR3 length: 14 amino acids, cysteine to phenylalanine. The CDR3 DNA has 42 bases and is translated from base 1.